This T cell receptor beta chain was found in a study of OX40 agonist ivuxolimab in advanced cancers. In germline, CDR1 is SGDLS, CDR2 YYNGEE. With 0 bases removed from V and 4 bases from J, the gap between germline ends came to 10 bases. This CDR3 spans 14 amino acids. In this sample, this clone turned up a few times. Its specificity is unknown. TCRdb's table, derived via immunoSEQ multiplex PCR, lists solely in-frame clones and lacks some. The sample consists of around 90,000 clones, approximately 90% of them appearing once. Study results and limitations: Partial responders treated at 0.1-3.0 mg/kg exhibited clonal expansion among the lowest measured.

No patient had autoimmune disease or received systemic immunosuppression. This specimen consisted of CD4+ or CD8+ T cells sorted from blood, obtained in a trial of the OX40 agonist ivuxolimab. The receptor comes from an adult with an advanced solid tumor such as melanoma, head and neck, liver or kidney cancer. The chain links TRBV9 to TRBJ1-2; tentatively, D is TRBD1 (6 bases). In DNA, the CDR3 is TGTGCCAGCAGCGTAGTGGGGGCAGGCTATGGCTACACCTTC. The encoded protein is CASSVVGAGYGYTF.